This TCR beta chain was identified in a study of cytomegalovirus exposure and HLA in healthy donors. PCR employed 60 Vbeta and 13 Jbeta primers. Profiled with immunoSEQ multiplex PCR; TCRdb holds only in-frame clones, not every one. This sample has about 150,000 clones, with 85% to 90% found just once. V was trimmed by 5 bases and J by 2 bases, leaving 12 bases between them. Germline-derived CDR1 and CDR2 are MDHEN and SYDVKM. The CDR3 runs to 14 residues. The clonotype was recovered from a woman under 40 in good health and CMV-seronegative. The specimen sequenced was PBMCs. The chain employs TRBV28 and TRBJ1-2; no firm D call. CDR3 in amino acids: CASSPYRGNYGYTF. The CDR3 DNA sequence: TGTGCCAGCAGTCCTTACCGGGGAAACTATGGCTACACCTTC.